The T cell receptor beta chain under discussion was sequenced for a study of OX40 agonist ivuxolimab in advanced cancers. Study information: Patients took ivuxolimab, an agonistic anti-OX40 (CD134) antibody. Prior checkpoint blockade (anti-PD-1, anti-PD-L1 or anti-CTLA-4) was permitted; around 39% had it.

Germline CDR1 and CDR2: SGDLS and YYNGEE. Trimming took 0 bases from V and 6 from J, leaving 15 bases between them. This CDR3 region has 15 residues. Assay: immunoSEQ multiplex PCR; the TCRdb copy retains only in-frame clones and omits some. The data hold 150,000 to 190,000 clones, with 85% to 95% observed a single time. This receptor was taken from an adult with an advanced solid tumor such as melanoma, head and neck, liver or kidney cancer. This sample comprised CD4+ or CD8+ T cells sorted from blood, obtained in a trial of the OX40 agonist ivuxolimab. The chain uses TRBV9 and TRBJ1-2; D possibly corresponds to TRBD1 (6 bases). Here the CDR3 reads CASSVEVRGKDGYTF. In DNA, the CDR3 is TGTGCCAGCAGCGTAGAAGTCAGGGGAAAAGATGGCTACACCTTC.